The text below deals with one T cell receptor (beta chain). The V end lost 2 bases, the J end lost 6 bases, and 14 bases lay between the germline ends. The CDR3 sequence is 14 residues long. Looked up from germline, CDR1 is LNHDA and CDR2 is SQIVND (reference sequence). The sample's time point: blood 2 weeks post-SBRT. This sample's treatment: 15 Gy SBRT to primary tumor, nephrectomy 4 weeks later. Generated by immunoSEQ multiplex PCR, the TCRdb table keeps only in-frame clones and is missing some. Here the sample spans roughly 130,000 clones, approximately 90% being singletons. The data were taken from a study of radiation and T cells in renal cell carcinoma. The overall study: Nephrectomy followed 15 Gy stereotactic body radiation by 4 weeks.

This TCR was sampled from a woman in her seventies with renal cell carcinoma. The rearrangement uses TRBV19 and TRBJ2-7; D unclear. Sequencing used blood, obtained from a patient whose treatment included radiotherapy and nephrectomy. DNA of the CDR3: TGTGCCAGTAGTATATTCGGCAGTTCGGGCGAGCAGTACTTC. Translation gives CASSIFGSSGEQYF. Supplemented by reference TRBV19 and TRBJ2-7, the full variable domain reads DGGITQSPKYLFRKEGQNVTLSCEQNLNHDAMYWYRQDPGQGLRLIYYSQIVNDFQKGDIAEGYSVSREKKESFPLTVTSAQKNPTAFYLCASSIFGSSGEQYFGPGTRLTVT.